The rows below give T cell receptor beta chains drawn from one sample of a study of blood T cells in healthy people across ages. TCRdb used MiXCR to reprocess the 5' RACE reads, holding one entry per CDR3 protein. The sample carries 2 million or so distinct CDR3 sequences, just under 50% recorded once. Source material: blood. The receptors shown here come from a woman in her thirties or forties in good health. The CDR3 runs from the conserved cysteine through the conserved F or W. Each record gives: CDR3 DNA, CDR3 protein, V gene, clone size, D gene, J gene. A D gene is named only where the DNA matches it firmly. For some rows the clone size is stated as once, few or many, or as a class when expanded; others skip it.

cdr3_nt: TGCAGTGCTAGAAGGTTCGGCGGGGACCCAGATACGCAGTATTTT; cdr3_aa: CSARRFGGDPDTQYF; v_call: TRBV20-1; clone_size: few; d_call: -; j_call: TRBJ2-3
cdr3_nt: TGTGCCGGCCGACAGGGGGACGTCTCCTATAATTCACCCCTCCACTTT; cdr3_aa: CAGRQGDVSYNSPLHF; v_call: TRBV6-6; clone_size: few; d_call: TRBD1; j_call: TRBJ1-6
cdr3_nt: TGCAGCGTTCCTTCTTACGGTTCCAGCAATTGGGAGCAGTACTTC; cdr3_aa: CSVPSYGSSNWEQYF; v_call: TRBV29-1; clone_size: -; d_call: -; j_call: TRBJ2-7
cdr3_nt: TGTGCCCACGGGGGGCTAGATGGAGATACGCAGTATTTT; cdr3_aa: CAHGGLDGDTQYF; v_call: TRBV28; clone_size: few; d_call: -; j_call: TRBJ2-3
cdr3_nt: TGTGCCAGCAGCCCAAGACAGGGTGGGGCTAACTATGGCTACACCTTC; cdr3_aa: CASSPRQGGANYGYTF; v_call: TRBV7-6; clone_size: once; d_call: TRBD1; j_call: TRBJ1-2
cdr3_nt: TGCAGTGCTCCCCCAGTCACCCAAGAGACCCAGTACTTC; cdr3_aa: CSAPPVTQETQYF; v_call: TRBV20-1; clone_size: -; d_call: -; j_call: TRBJ2-5
cdr3_nt: TGCGCCAGCTCCCCAGGGGCAGGGATCTTCTATGGCTACACCTTC; cdr3_aa: CASSPGAGIFYGYTF; v_call: TRBV5-1; clone_size: few; d_call: -; j_call: TRBJ1-2
cdr3_nt: TGCAGTGCTCTCACCCGCCGGGGGATCACAGATACGCAGTATTTT; cdr3_aa: CSALTRRGITDTQYF; v_call: TRBV20-1; clone_size: few; d_call: -; j_call: TRBJ2-3
cdr3_nt: TGTGCCAGCAGCCCCACAGTTCTAACCTCTGAAGCTTTCTTT; cdr3_aa: CASSPTVLTSEAFF; v_call: TRBV6-5; clone_size: -; d_call: -; j_call: TRBJ1-1
cdr3_nt: TGCGCCAGCAGCCCCGGGGATTTCACCGGGGAGCTGTTTTTT; cdr3_aa: CASSPGDFTGELFF; v_call: TRBV4-1; clone_size: -; d_call: -; j_call: TRBJ2-2
cdr3_nt: TGTGCCAGCAGCTTAGTAGGCCACACAGATACGCAGTATTTT; cdr3_aa: CASSLVGHTDTQYF; v_call: TRBV7-2; clone_size: many; d_call: -; j_call: TRBJ2-3
cdr3_nt: TGTGCCATCAGTGAGGATCAGGGAAATGATGGCTACACCTTC; cdr3_aa: CAISEDQGNDGYTF; v_call: TRBV10-3; clone_size: few; d_call: -; j_call: TRBJ1-2